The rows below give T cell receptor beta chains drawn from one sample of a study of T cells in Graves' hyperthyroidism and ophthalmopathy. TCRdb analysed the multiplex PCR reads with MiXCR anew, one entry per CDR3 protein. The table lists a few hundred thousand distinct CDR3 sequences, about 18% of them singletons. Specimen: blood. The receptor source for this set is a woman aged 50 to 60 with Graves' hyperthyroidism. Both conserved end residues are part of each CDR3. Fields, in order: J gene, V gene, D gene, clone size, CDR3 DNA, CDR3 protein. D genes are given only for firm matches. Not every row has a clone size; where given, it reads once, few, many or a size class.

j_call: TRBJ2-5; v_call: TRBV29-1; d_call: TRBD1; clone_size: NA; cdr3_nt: TGCAGCGTTGAAGAAGGGTACAGGGGACGATTCGAGACCCAGTACTTC; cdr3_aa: CSVEEGYRGRFETQYF
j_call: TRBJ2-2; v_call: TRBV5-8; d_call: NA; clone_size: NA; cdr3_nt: TGTGCCAGCAACCGCGGGGGCGACACCGGGGAGCTGTTTTTT; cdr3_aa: CASNRGGDTGELFF
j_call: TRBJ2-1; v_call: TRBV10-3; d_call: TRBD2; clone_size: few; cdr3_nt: TGTGCCATCAGTGCTCTAGCGGGGGGGCTCTCCTACAATGAGCAGTTCTTC; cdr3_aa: CAISALAGGLSYNEQFF
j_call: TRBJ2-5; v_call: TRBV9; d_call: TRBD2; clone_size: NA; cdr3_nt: TGTGCCAGCAGCGTGGCTAGCGGGGGCCCCCAAGAGACCCAGTACTTC; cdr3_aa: CASSVASGGPQETQYF
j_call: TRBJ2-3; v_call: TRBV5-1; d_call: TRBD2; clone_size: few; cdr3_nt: TGCGCCGGCAGCTTGGCTTTAGCCGGGGGGGATACGCAGTATTTT; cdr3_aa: CAGSLALAGGDTQYF
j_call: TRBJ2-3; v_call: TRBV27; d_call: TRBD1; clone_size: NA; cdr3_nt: TGTGCCAGCAGTTTCCGCGGGACAGGTAGCACAGATACGCAGTATTTT; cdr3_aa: CASSFRGTGSTDTQYF
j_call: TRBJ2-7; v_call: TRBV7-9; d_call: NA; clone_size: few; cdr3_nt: TGTGCCGGCGGGTCGGGGTATGGCGAGCAGTACTTC; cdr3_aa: CAGGSGYGEQYF
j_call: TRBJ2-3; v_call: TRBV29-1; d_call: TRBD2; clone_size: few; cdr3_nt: TGCAGCGTTGGGACTAGCGGGGGGGTTATAGATACGCAGTATTTT; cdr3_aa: CSVGTSGGVIDTQYF
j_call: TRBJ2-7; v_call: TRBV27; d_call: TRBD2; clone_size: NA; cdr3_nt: TGTGCCAGCAGTTTATATATAGCGGGAGTGGGCGAGCAGTACTTC; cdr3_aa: CASSLYIAGVGEQYF
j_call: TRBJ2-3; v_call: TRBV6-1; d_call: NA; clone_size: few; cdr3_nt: TGTGCCAGCAGGACCGTAGGCACAGATACGCAGTATTTT; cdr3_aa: CASRTVGTDTQYF
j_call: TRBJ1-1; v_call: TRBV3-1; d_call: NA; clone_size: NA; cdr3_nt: TGTGCCAGCAGCCCCTTGCGTACCACCGCTGAAGCTTTCTTT; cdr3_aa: CASSPLRTTAEAFF
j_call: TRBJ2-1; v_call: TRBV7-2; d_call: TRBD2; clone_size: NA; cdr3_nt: TGTGCCAGCAGCTTAATGCGGGAGGGCCAGTTCTTC; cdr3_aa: CASSLMREGQFF
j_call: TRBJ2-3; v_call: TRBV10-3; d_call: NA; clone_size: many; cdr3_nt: TGTGCCATCAGTGAGACTGCGGCGCGGGAAGGTACGCAGTATTTT; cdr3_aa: CAISETAAREGTQYF
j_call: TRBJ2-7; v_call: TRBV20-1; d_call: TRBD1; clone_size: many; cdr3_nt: TGCAGTGCTCCCCGAGGGGGCTGGGACGAGCAGTACTTC; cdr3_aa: CSAPRGGWDEQYF
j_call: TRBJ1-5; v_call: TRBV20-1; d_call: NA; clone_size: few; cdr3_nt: TGCAGTGCTAGAGATCAAGGGAGAAGCAATCAGCCCCAGCATTTT; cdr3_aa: CSARDQGRSNQPQHF
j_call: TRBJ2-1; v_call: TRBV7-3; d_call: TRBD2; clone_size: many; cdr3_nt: TGTGCCAGCAGCGAACAGGCTAGCGGCAATGAGCAGTTCTTC; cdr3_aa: CASSEQASGNEQFF
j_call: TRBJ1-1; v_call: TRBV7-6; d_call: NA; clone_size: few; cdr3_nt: TGTGCCAGCAGCTTAGCACCCATGGGGACAAGCGAAGCTTTCTTT; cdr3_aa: CASSLAPMGTSEAFF
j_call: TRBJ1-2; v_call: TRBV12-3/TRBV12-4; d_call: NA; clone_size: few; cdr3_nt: TGTGCCAGCAGTTCGGCAGGCTATGGCTACACCTTC; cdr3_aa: CASSSAGYGYTF
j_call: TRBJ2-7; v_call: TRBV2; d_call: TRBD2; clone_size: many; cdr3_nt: TGTGCCACGGACGCGCGGGAGTCAGACTACGAGCAGTACTTC; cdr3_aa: CATDARESDYEQYF
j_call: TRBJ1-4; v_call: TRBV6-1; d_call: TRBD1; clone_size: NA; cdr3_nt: TGTGCCAGCAGTCAGACAGGGGTAAATGAAAAACTGTTTTTT; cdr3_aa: CASSQTGVNEKLFF
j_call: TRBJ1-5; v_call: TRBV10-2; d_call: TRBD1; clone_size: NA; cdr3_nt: TGCGCCAGCAGTGAAACAGGGGGCGAGGGTCAGCCCCAGCATTTT; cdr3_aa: CASSETGGEGQPQHF
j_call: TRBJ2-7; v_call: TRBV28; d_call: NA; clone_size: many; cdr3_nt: TGTGCCAGCATTCAGGGTGGTGAGCAGTACTTC; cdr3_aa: CASIQGGEQYF
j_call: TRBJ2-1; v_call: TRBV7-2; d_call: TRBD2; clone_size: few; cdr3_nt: TGTGCCAGCAGCTTATCTAGTAGCGGGGGTGGTGAGCAGTTCTTC; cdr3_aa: CASSLSSSGGGEQFF
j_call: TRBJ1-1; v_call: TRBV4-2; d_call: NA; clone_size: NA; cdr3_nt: TGTGCCGGCAGCCAACGCCAGCTGAACACTGAAGCTTTCTTT; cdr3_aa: CAGSQRQLNTEAFF
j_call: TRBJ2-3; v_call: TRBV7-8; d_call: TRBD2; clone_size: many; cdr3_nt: TGTGCCACCCGGGGACTAGCGGGGGACAGCACAGATACGCAGTATTTT; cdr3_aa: CATRGLAGDSTDTQYF
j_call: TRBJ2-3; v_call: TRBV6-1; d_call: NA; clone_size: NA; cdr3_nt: TGTGCCAGCAGTGAAATGACAGATGATACGCAGTATTTT; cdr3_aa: CASSEMTDDTQYF
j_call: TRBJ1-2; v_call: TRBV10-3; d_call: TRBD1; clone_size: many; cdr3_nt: TGTGCCATCAGATACCGGGACAGGGGTTTTGGCTACACCTTC; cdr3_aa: CAIRYRDRGFGYTF
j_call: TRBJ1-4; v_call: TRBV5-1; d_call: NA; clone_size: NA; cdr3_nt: TGCGCCAGCACCCGTACCGGGATACTTAATGAAAAACTGTTTTTT; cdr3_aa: CASTRTGILNEKLFF
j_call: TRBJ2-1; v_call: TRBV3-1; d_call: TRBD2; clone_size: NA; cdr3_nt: TGTGCCAGCAGCCAACCGGGACTAGCGAAAAAATACAATGAGCAGTTCTTC; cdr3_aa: CASSQPGLAKKYNEQFF
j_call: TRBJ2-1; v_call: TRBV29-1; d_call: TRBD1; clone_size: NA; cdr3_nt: TGCAGCGGCCACAGGGGGCGCGGGGTCGATGAGCAGTTCTTC; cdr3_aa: CSGHRGRGVDEQFF
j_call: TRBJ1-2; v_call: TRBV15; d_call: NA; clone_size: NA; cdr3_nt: TGTGCCACCGGAGGGGGGACCTATGACTACACCTTC; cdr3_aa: CATGGGTYDYTF
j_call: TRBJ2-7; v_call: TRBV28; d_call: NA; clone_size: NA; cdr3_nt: TGTGCCAGCAGTTTCCCGGGGGCAGGTCGGTACGAGCAGTACTTC; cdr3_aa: CASSFPGAGRYEQYF
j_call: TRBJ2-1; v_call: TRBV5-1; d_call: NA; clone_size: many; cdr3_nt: TGCGCCAGCAGCTCGGGGACGTCTAGCTCCTACAATGAGCAGTTCTTC; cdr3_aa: CASSSGTSSSYNEQFF
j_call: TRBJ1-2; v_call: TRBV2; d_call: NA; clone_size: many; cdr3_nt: TGTGCCAGCATACTTGGCACTAACTATGGCTACACCTTC; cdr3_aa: CASILGTNYGYTF
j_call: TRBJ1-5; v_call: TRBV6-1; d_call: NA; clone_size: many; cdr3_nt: TGTGCCAGCAGTGCCCCGGGGCCAAGCAATCAGCCCCAGCATTTT; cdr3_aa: CASSAPGPSNQPQHF
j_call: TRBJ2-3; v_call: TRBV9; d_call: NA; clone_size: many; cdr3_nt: TGTGCCAGCAGCACCCCCGGGAAAGATACGCAGTATTTT; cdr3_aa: CASSTPGKDTQYF
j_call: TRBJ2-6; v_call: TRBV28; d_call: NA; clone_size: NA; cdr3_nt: TGTGCCAGCAGTTCCATGGCCAACGTCCTGACTTTC; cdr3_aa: CASSSMANVLTF
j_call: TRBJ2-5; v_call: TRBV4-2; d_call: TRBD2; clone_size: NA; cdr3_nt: TGTGCCAGCAGCCAAGATGGCCCCAGCGGGGGCCGGGAGACCCGGTACTTC; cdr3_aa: CASSQDGPSGGRETRYF
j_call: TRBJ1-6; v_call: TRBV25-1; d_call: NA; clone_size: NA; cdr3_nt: TGTGCCAGCAGTGAAGGTCAAAAGGTGCCCAATTCACCCCTCCACTTT; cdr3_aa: CASSEGQKVPNSPLHF
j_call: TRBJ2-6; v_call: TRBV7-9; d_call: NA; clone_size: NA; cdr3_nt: TGTGCCAGCAGATCACCTGCCTCTGGGGCCAACGTCCTGACTTTC; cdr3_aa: CASRSPASGANVLTF
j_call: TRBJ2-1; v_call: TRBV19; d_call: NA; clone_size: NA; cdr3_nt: TGTGCCAGTAGTATAGGTCTAGATCTCTACAATGAGCAGTTCTTC; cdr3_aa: CASSIGLDLYNEQFF
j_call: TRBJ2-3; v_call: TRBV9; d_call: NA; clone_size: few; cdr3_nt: TGTGCCAGCAGCACCGGACGGGTCCACACAGATACGCAGTATTTT; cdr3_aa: CASSTGRVHTDTQYF
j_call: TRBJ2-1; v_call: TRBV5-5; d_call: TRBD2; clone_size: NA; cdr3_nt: TGCGCCAGCAGCCAATATATTTCCCTAGCGGGAGAAGGCAATGAGCAGTTCTTC; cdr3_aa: CASSQYISLAGEGNEQFF
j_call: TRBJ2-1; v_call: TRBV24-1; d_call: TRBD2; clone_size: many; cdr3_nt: TGTGCCACCAGTGACCGACTAGCGGGTGAGCAGTTCTTC; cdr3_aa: CATSDRLAGEQFF
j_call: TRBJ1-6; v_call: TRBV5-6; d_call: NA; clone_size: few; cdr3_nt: TGTGCCAGCAGCCATGACACGAGCTCCTATAATTCACCCCTCCACTTT; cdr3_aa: CASSHDTSSYNSPLHF
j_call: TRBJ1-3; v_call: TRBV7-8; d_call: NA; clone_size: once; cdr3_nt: TGTGCCAGCAGCTTGGACAGCAACTCTGGAAACACCATATATTTT; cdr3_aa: CASSLDSNSGNTIYF
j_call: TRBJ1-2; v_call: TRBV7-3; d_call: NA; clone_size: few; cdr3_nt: TGTGCCAGCAGCTTGCAGTCCGGGGGTTTAAATGGCTACACCTTC; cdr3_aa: CASSLQSGGLNGYTF
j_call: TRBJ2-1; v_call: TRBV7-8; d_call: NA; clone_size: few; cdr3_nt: TGTGCCAGCAGCTTAGGAGGCGACTGGACCTACAATGAGCAGTTCTTC; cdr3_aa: CASSLGGDWTYNEQFF
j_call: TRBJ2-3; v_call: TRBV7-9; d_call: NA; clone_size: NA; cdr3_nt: TGTGCCAGCGGGCCCGGGGCAGATACGCAGTATTTT; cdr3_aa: CASGPGADTQYF
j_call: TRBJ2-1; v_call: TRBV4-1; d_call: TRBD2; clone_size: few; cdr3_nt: TGCGCCAGCAGCCTATCCCTTAGGACGGGAGGGCCTAGTGATGAGCAGTTCTTC; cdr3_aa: CASSLSLRTGGPSDEQFF
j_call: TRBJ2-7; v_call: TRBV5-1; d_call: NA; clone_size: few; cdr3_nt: TGCGCCAGCAGCTTGAAACAGGGTGAGGGCGAGCAGTACTTC; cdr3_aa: CASSLKQGEGEQYF
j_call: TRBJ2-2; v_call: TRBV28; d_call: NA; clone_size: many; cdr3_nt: TGTGCCAGCAGTTTATCGGGCGGAACCGGGGAGCTGTTTTTT; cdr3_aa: CASSLSGGTGELFF
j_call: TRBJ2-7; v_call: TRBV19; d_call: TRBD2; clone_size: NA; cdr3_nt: TGTGCCAGTAGTATAGACGGTCTAGCGGGAGGAGGCGAGCAGTACTTC; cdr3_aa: CASSIDGLAGGGEQYF
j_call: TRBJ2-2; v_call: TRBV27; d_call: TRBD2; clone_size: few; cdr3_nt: TGTGCCAGCAGTTTATTAGCGGGAGGTGGGAACACCGGGGAGCTGTTCTTT; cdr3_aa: CASSLLAGGGNTGELFF